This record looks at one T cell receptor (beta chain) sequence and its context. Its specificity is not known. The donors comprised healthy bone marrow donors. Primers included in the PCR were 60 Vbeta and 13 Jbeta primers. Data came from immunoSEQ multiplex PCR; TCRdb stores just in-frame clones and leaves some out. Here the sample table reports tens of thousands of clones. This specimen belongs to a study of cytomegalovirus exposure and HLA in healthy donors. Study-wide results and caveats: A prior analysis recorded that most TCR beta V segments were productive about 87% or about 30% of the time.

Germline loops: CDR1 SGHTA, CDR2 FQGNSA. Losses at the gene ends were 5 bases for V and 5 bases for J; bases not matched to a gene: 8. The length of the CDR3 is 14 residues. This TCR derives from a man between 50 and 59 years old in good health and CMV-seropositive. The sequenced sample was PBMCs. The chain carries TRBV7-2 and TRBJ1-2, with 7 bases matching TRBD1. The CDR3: CASSAQTGWYGYTF. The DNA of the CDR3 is TGTGCCAGCAGCGCCCAGACAGGGTGGTATGGCTACACCTTC.